This entry lists 30 T cell receptor beta chains sequenced from one sample in a study of tissue T cells after allogeneic stem cell transplantation. Described time point: mouse harvest day 7 after allogeneic transplant. Mouse grafts combined 10^7 T-cell-depleted bone marrow cells with 10^6 splenic CD5+ T cells. The assay was immunoSEQ multiplex PCR, and TCRdb's table has in-frame clones only and misses some. The sample shows fewer than 5,500 clones, 45% to 55% of them seen only once. Sequenced: lymph node tissue. The source is a female BALB/c mouse given C57BL/6 T cells with graft-versus-host disease after an allogeneic hematopoietic cell transplant.

This clone has more than one count but fewer than ten. All gene names here are mouse names. From the germline J gene comes the end of the CDR3, since the read stops 1 residue before it. The V call is TRBV13-1, the J call TRBJ2-5; 9 nucleotides match TRBD2. The CDR3 consists of 14 residues. Germline V gives CDR1 NSHNY, CDR2 SYGAGN. J lost 4 bases, V lost 2 bases, and 2 bases had no gene match. The CDR3 loop is CASSEDWGEDTQYF. The sequenced part of the CDR3 DNA is TGTGCCAGCAGTGAGGACTGGGGTGAAGACACCCAGTAC.

Remarks on this clone: Gene names and germline match the mouse. Coverage ceases 1 residue before the CDR3 finishes, and the germline J gene fills in the end. The chain joins TRBV31 to TRBJ1-2; no firm D call. With 3 bases removed from V and 6 bases from J, the gap between germline ends came to 11 bases. Germline assignment: CDR1 GKSSPN and CDR2 SITVG. The CDR3 consists of 12 residues. The sequenced CDR3 bases are TGTGCCTGGAGCCCCCTGGACCCCGACTACACC. Its translation: CAWSPLDPDYT. The whole CDR3 sequence reads CAWSPLDPDYTF.

About this clone itself: Here the gene names and germline are mouse. The read halts 1 residue ahead of the CDR3 end, with the missing end drawn from the germline J gene. The chain joins TRBV16 to TRBJ1-1, with no clear D. The CDR3 is made up of 12 amino acids. Trimming stripped 0 bases from V and 1 base from J, with 0 bases between. CDR1 and CDR2 (germline): SGHSA, FRNQAP. The CDR3 loop reads CASSLENTEVFF. The sequenced part of the CDR3 DNA is TGTGCAAGCAGCTTAGAAAACACAGAAGTCTTC.

Remarks on this clone: Mouse gene names apply. The read terminates 1 residue ahead of where the CDR3 ends, so the germline J gene completes it. The rearrangement links TRBV23 to TRBJ2-4; the table gives TRBD1 as D, unverified against the DNA. Germline CDR1 is KGHTA and CDR2 is FQNQQP. The CDR3 runs to 14 residues. The chain's CDR3 is CSSSPAGSQNTLYF. The part of the CDR3 DNA that was read is TGCTCCAGCAGTCCCGCAGGGAGTCAAAACACCTTGTAC. The full variable domain, with the rest looked up from reference TRBV23 and TRBJ2-4, is DAAVTQKPRYLIKMKGQEAEMKCIPEKGHTAVFWYQQKQSKELKFLIYFQNQQPLDQIDMVKERFSAVCPSSSLCSLGIRTCEAEDSALYLCSSSPAGSQNTLYFGAGTRLSVL.

As concerns this clone: Genes and germline are mouse. Read sequence stops 1 residue before the CDR3 end, and the germline J gene provides the missing end. This chain uses TRBV15 with TRBJ1-3; D gene unclear. This CDR3 region has 14 residues. Germline V gives CDR1 SGHND, CDR2 FRSKSL. Trimming left V 1 base short and J 4 bases short, with 8 bases between. The sequenced CDR3 bases are TGTGCCAGCAGTTTAGGGGGTTGGGGAAATACGCTCTAT. This gives the protein CASSLGGWGNTLY. The whole CDR3 protein is CASSLGGWGNTLYF.

About this clone: The gene symbols are mouse symbols. The read comes to an end 1 residue before the CDR3 does, leaving the germline J gene to fill in the end. This specimen includes other DNA sequences encoding the same CDR3. The chain links TRBV3 to TRBJ2-2; unclear D gene. The CDR3 consists of 14 residues. The V end was cut by 5 bases, the J end by 2 bases, with 9 bases between. The germline V gene encodes CDR1 SNHLY and CDR2 FYNGKV (reference sequence). CDR3 bases read: TGTGCCAGCAGCCCTAGGGCCAACACCGGGCAGCTCTAC. Translating gives CASSPRANTGQLY. The whole CDR3 region reads CASSPRANTGQLYF.

This clone was counted between two and nine times. Germline and genes here are mouse. The read finishes 1 residue shy of the CDR3 end, and the germline J gene is used to complete it. The chain joins TRBV14 to TRBJ2-7; 10 bases are shared with TRBD2. V dropped 4 bases and J dropped 1; count of bases not matched to a gene: 2. The V gene's germline CDR1 is SGHDT and CDR2 FRDEAV. CDR3 length equals 14 residues. The CDR3 here is CASSLDWGSYEQYF. Partial CDR3 DNA: TGTGCCAGCAGTCTGGACTGGGGGTCCTATGAACAGTAC.

Regarding this clone: Genes and germline come from the mouse. The read ends 1 residue shy of where the CDR3 ends; the end is completed using the germline J gene. J is TRBJ2-2 and V is TRBV4; 10 bases map to TRBD2. Trimming removed 5 bases from V and 4 bases from J; junction bases left unmatched: 1. CDR1 and CDR2 from the germline V gene are LGHDT and YNNKQL (reference sequence). The CDR3 is 14 residues long. CDR3: CASSRLGGTGQLYF. The sequenced part of the CDR3 DNA is TGTGCCAGCAGCCGACTGGGGGGCACCGGGCAGCTCTAC.

This clone was observed a few times. Gene labels here are mouse ones. The read comes to an end 1 residue before the CDR3 does, leaving the germline J gene to fill in the end. The J gene is TRBJ2-2, the V gene TRBV12-2, with 8 nucleotides matching TRBD1. CDR1 and CDR2 from the germline V gene are SGHLS and HYDKME. The CDR3 runs 16 residues. The V and J ends lost 0 bases and 0 bases, in that order; junction bases with no gene match: 2. CDR3 residues: CASSLVRGPNTGQLYF. Partial CDR3 DNA: TGTGCCAGCTCTCTCGTCAGGGGGCCAAACACCGGGCAGCTCTAC.

This clone was seen a handful of times. Any gene name here is a mouse gene name. With the read ending 1 residue before the CDR3 end, the germline J gene is used to fill in that end. This chain links TRBV19 with TRBJ2-3; no reliable D call. This CDR3 has 15 amino acids. CDR1 and CDR2 (germline): FNHDT, SITEND (reference sequence). Trimming stripped 5 bases from V and 0 bases from J, with 13 bases between. The CDR3 loop reads CASSPRHTSAETLYF. CDR3 DNA (partial): TGTGCCAGCAGCCCTAGACATACTAGTGCAGAAACGCTGTAT.

Details on this clone: Mouse gene names apply. The CDR3 is cut off 1 residue early in the read; its end comes from the germline J gene. The chain joins TRBV15 to TRBJ1-1, with D possibly being TRBD1 (6 bases). CDR1 and CDR2 (germline): SGHND, FRSKSL. The V end was cut by 5 bases, the J end by 0 bases, with 10 bases between. CDR3 length: 14 amino acids. Incomplete CDR3 DNA: TGTGCCAGCAGTGCCGGGACAACAAACACAGAAGTCTTC. Its translation is CASSAGTTNTEVF. The CDR3 in full is CASSAGTTNTEVFF.

Sample share makes this clone medium-sized. Gene names and germline refer to mouse. From the germline J gene comes the end of the CDR3, since the read stops 1 residue before it. This chain joins TRBV1 and TRBJ2-4; perhaps TRBD1 as D (5 bases). CDR3 length: 14 amino acids. V lost 4 bases and J 2 bases, leaving 10 bases between the germline ends. Germline CDR1 reads NSQYPW; CDR2 reads LRSPGD (reference sequence). The sequenced part of the CDR3 DNA is TGCACCTGCAGTGTGGGAGGGGATCAAAACACCTTGTAC. Translating it yields CTCSVGGDQNTLY. The full CDR3 sequence reads CTCSVGGDQNTLYF.

A note on this clone: Germline and genes: mouse. Sequencing ends 1 residue short of the CDR3 end; the germline J gene provides the rest. The V call is TRBV13-3, the J call TRBJ1-1; D gene unclear. V lost 4 bases and J lost 1, with 5 bases in between. CDR3 length: 12 residues. Per the germline V gene, CDR1 is NNHDY and CDR2 is SYVADS. The CDR3 loop is CASSLGNTEVFF. The CDR3 DNA, read in part, is TGTGCCAGCAGTCTGGGGAACACAGAAGTCTTC.

Note on this clone: The gene names given are mouse names. The read comes to an end 1 residue before the CDR3 does, leaving the germline J gene to fill in the end. V usage is TRBV1 and J usage is TRBJ1-4, with 10 bases identical to TRBD1. This CDR3 comprises 15 residues. The V and J ends lost 6 bases and 3 bases, in that order; junction bases with no gene match: 4. The germline CDR1 and CDR2 sequences are NSQYPW and LRSPGD (reference sequence). The CDR3 protein is CTCRDRGQTNERLFF. CDR3 DNA, as far as it was read: TGCACCTGCAGAGACAGGGGGCAGACCAACGAAAGATTATTT.

As to this clone: Gene names and germline match the mouse. The CDR3 end is not reached by the read, which stops 1 residue before it; the germline J gene fills it in. The rearrangement links TRBV15 to TRBJ2-1, with 7 bases that match TRBD2. This CDR3 is 15 amino acids long. Germline values: CDR1 SGHND, CDR2 FRSKSL. J lost 1 base, V lost 1 base, and 1 base had no gene match. CDR3 DNA (partial): TGTGCCAGCAGTTTAGATGGGGGGAACTATGCTGAGCAGTTC. It yields the protein CASSLDGGNYAEQF. The CDR3 as a whole reads CASSLDGGNYAEQFF.

A remark on this clone: All gene names here are mouse names. The CDR3 is cut off 1 residue early in the read; its end comes from the germline J gene. This sequence joins TRBV3 and TRBJ2-2; TRBD1 agrees at 7 bases. With 5 bases clipped from V and 6 bases from J, the junction kept 3 bases outside the gene matches. Germline V CDR1 and CDR2: SNHLY, FYNGKV (reference sequence). The CDR3 spans 13 residues. CDR3: CASSPQGSGQLYF. The DNA read from the CDR3 is TGTGCCAGCAGCCCACAGGGGTCCGGGCAGCTCTAC.

This clone has just a few counts. The germline and genes are mouse ones. From the germline J gene comes the end of the CDR3, since the read stops 1 residue before it. This chain connects TRBV12-2 to TRBJ2-7; D remains ambiguous. Germline V gene sequence: CDR1 SGHLS, CDR2 HYDKME. Deletions cut 4 bases from V and 4 bases from J, with 10 bases between. The CDR3 runs 12 residues. The CDR3 DNA, read in part, is TGTGCCAGCTCCCCGGACGGTTATGAACAGTAC. It encodes CASSPDGYEQY. The entire CDR3 is CASSPDGYEQYF.

This clone has a handful of counts. Gene names and germline match the mouse. The read stops 1 residue short of the end of the CDR3; the missing end is completed from the germline J gene. The rearrangement uses TRBV29 and TRBJ2-1; 8 positions agree with TRBD1. The V and J ends lost 8 bases and 3 bases, in that order; junction bases with no gene match: 6. This CDR3 contains 14 residues. Germline CDR1 and CDR2: MSHET and SYDVDS. CDR3 DNA (partial): TGTGCTAGCGACTCAGGGGGCGGCTATGCTGAGCAGTTC. Encoded protein: CASDSGGGYAEQF. Given in full, the CDR3 is CASDSGGGYAEQFF.

In regard to this clone: The genes and germline here are from mouse. With the read ending 1 residue before the CDR3 end, the germline J gene is used to fill in that end. The rearrangement uses TRBV2 and TRBJ2-4; TRBD2 aligns across 8 bases. The CDR3 sequence is 15 residues long. CDR1 is LGHNA and CDR2 is YSYQKL in the germline V gene. J gave up 3 bases and V 3 bases, and 5 bases lay outside the gene matches. The CDR3 bases that were read are TGTGCCAGCAGCCAGGCTGGGGGGTGGCAAAACACCTTGTAC. Amino acid sequence: CASSQAGGWQNTLY. The CDR3, in full, reads CASSQAGGWQNTLYF.

By share, this clone ranks as large (0.1 to 1%). These gene names are mouse names. The CDR3 end is not reached by the read, which stops 1 residue before it; the germline J gene fills it in. The V gene is TRBV2, the J gene TRBJ2-5, with D possibly TRBD1 on 6 matching bases. The germline V and J ends were trimmed by 2 bases and 0 bases, with 12 bases remaining between them. This CDR3 has 16 residues. In germline, CDR1 is LGHNA, CDR2 YSYQKL. CDR3: CASSQTGTFNQDTQYF. The sequenced CDR3 bases are TGTGCCAGCAGCCAAACGGGGACATTTAACCAAGACACCCAGTAC.

Turning to this clone: Gene names are the mouse ones. CDR3 in amino acids: CGARDGLGGTEQFF. The part of the CDR3 DNA that was read is TGTGGTGCTAGGGATGGCCTGGGGGGCACTGAGCAGTTC. The chain employs TRBV20 and TRBJ2-1; 8 nucleotides agree with TRBD2. The read ends 1 residue shy of where the CDR3 ends; the end is completed using the germline J gene. The CDR3 is 14 amino acids. Trimming took 0 bases from V and 8 from J; bases not matched to a gene: 6. Germline assignment: CDR1 GFQATS and CDR2 STVNSAI.

In regard to this clone: Gene names are mouse gene names. The CDR3 end falls 1 residue outside the read, so it is completed with the germline J gene. The rearrangement links TRBV26 to TRBJ1-1; 7 bases line up with TRBD1. The CDR3 is 14 amino acids. CDR1 is KGHPV, CDR2 FQNQEV, per germline (reference sequence). Trimming removed 3 bases from V and 1 base from J; junction bases left unmatched: 2. The part of the CDR3 DNA that was read is TGTGCCAGCAGTCTTTACAGGGGGAACACAGAAGTCTTC. It encodes CASSLYRGNTEVF. The complete CDR3 sequence is CASSLYRGNTEVFF.

As for this clone: Any gene name here is a mouse gene name. Read coverage stops 1 residue before the CDR3 terminus; the germline J gene supplies the remainder. The rearrangement joins TRBV17 to TRBJ1-3, with 7 bases fitting TRBD1. This CDR3 region has 13 residues. Germline CDR1 reads MNHDT; CDR2 reads YYDKIL. After removal of 3 bases from V and 4 bases from J, the junction contained 0 bases not matched to a gene. CDR3 region: CASSRDRGNTLYF. The part of the CDR3 DNA that was read is TGTGCTAGCAGTAGGGACAGGGGAAATACGCTCTAT.

As for this clone: Mouse germline and gene names are used. The CDR3 extends 1 residue past the end of the read, so its final part is completed from the germline J gene. J is TRBJ2-1 and V is TRBV12-1; 7 bases map to TRBD1. In germline, CDR1 is SGHSN, CDR2 HYEKVE. CDR3 length: 15 amino acids. Germline trimming cut 4 bases from V and 1 base from J; bases unmatched to any gene: 6. The CDR3 DNA, read in part, is TGTGCCAGCTCGCTCGACAGGGCGAACTATGCTGAGCAGTTC. Its translation: CASSLDRANYAEQF. The whole CDR3 reads CASSLDRANYAEQFF. Full variable domain (rest looked up from reference TRBV12-1 and TRBJ2-1): DSGVVQSPRHIIKEKGGRSVLTCIPISGHSNVVWYQQTLGKELKFLIQHYEKVERDKGFLPSRFSVQQFDDYHSEMNMSALELEDSAMYFCASSLDRANYAEQFFGPGTRLTVL.

A remark on this clone: Genes and germline come from the mouse. The read falls 1 residue short of the CDR3 end, and the missing part is taken from the germline J gene. The chain combines TRBV26 with TRBJ1-4; no clear D gene. Germline CDR1 KGHPV, CDR2 FQNQEV (reference sequence). The CDR3 totals 15 residues. The V end lost 1 base, the J end lost 4 bases, and 10 bases lay between the germline ends. The sequenced part of the CDR3 DNA is TGTGCCAGCAGTCTGTTAGGACCAAACAACGAAAGATTATTT. Translating it yields CASSLLGPNNERLF. The CDR3 in its entirety is CASSLLGPNNERLFF.

On this clone itself: The gene symbols are mouse symbols. From the germline J gene comes the end of the CDR3, since the read stops 1 residue before it. The chain couples TRBV5 to TRBJ2-3; 7 bases agree with TRBD2. The CDR3 spans 16 residues. V was pared by 1 base and J by 1 base, with 5 bases of the junction left unmatched. Germline CDR1 LGHNA, CDR2 YNLKQL (reference sequence). Incomplete CDR3 DNA: TGTGCCAGCAGCCAAGTCCTGGGGGAAGGTGCAGAAACGCTGTAT. Translation gives CASSQVLGEGAETLY. The complete CDR3 reads CASSQVLGEGAETLYF.

Regarding this clone: The gene symbols are mouse symbols. The CDR3 end is not reached by the read, which stops 1 residue before it; the germline J gene fills it in. The rearrangement joins TRBV15 to TRBJ2-1; 14 bases match TRBD2. Germline V gives CDR1 SGHND, CDR2 FRSKSL. With V trimmed by 3 bases and J by 7 bases, 5 bases remained unmatched. The CDR3 loop spans 16 amino acids. The DNA read from the CDR3 is TGTGCCAGCAGTTTCGGGACTGGGGGGGCTGAGGCTGAGCAGTTC. Protein product: CASSFGTGGAEAEQF. The CDR3, in full, reads CASSFGTGGAEAEQFF.

Concerning this clone: Mouse germline and gene names are used. The CDR3 is cut off 1 residue early in the read; its end comes from the germline J gene. The rearrangement links TRBV5 to TRBJ2-3, with TRBD1 as a possible D gene (6 bases). The CDR3 loop spans 14 amino acids. CDR1 is LGHNA, CDR2 YNLKQL, per germline (reference sequence). Deletions cut 4 bases from V and 2 bases from J, with 10 bases between. CDR3 DNA, as far as it was read: TGTGCCAGCAGCCCCCACAGGGATGCAGAAACGCTGTAT. Translation gives CASSPHRDAETLY. The whole CDR3 sequence is CASSPHRDAETLYF.

Notes on this clone: Mouse germline and gene names are used. The read stops 1 residue short of the end of the CDR3; the missing end is completed from the germline J gene. The chain employs TRBV3 and TRBJ1-4; TRBD1 matches at 7 bases. The CDR3 loop spans 14 amino acids. The germline gives CDR1 SNHLY, CDR2 FYNGKV (reference sequence). With 5 bases clipped from V and 4 bases from J, the junction kept 4 bases outside the gene matches. CDR3: CASSHRGLNERLFF. Partial CDR3 DNA: TGTGCCAGCAGCCACAGGGGCCTCAACGAAAGATTATTT.

About this clone itself: The genes are named according to mouse. The CDR3 end lies 1 residue beyond the end of the read and is filled in from the germline J gene. The J gene is TRBJ2-2, the V gene TRBV26; 8 bases are a match to TRBD1. The CDR3 is 14 amino acids. Germline V gene data show CDR1 as KGHPV and CDR2 as FQNQEV (reference sequence). V lost 5 bases and J lost 1; bases outside the gene matches: 0. CDR3 loop: CASSGTGNTGQLYF. The CDR3 bases that were read are TGTGCCAGCAGTGGGACAGGAAACACCGGGCAGCTCTAC.